The T cell receptor (beta chain) under discussion was sequenced for a study of beta chain features in type 1 diabetes. General study findings and limits: Because the template was cDNA, high-expressing cells might be over-represented. Type 1 diabetes patients had fewer VDJ junction insertions and more deletions. Shortening that was moderate but significant affected the TCRB CDR3s of Type 1 diabetes patients in all four CD4+ subsets.

As to this clone: What it recognizes is unknown.

The whole isolated RNA underwent reverse transcription, so sequencing captured expressed TCRB transcripts. Using immunoSEQ multiplex PCR, the repertoire was profiled, and TCRdb retains in-frame clones only, with some absent. The sample yields 330,000 or so clones, roughly 13% seen once. CDR3 size: 10 residues. V lost 8 bases and J 1 base, leaving 2 bases between the germline ends. Germline lookup yields CDR1 LGHNT and CDR2 FRNRAP. The TCR originated in a woman aged 18-35 years with type 1 diabetes. This sequence joins TRBV12-5 and TRBJ1-1; no clear D gene. Material for sequencing was naive CD4+ T cells from blood. Written as DNA, the CDR3 is TGTGCTAGTCGGAACACTGAAGCTTTCTTT. This gives the protein CASRNTEAFF.